Listed below are T cell receptor beta chains from one sample, sequenced in a study of blood T cells in healthy people across ages. TCRdb re-called the 5' RACE reads with MiXCR, one entry per CDR3 protein. The sample lists about a million distinct CDR3 sequences, around two fifths occurring once. Sequences were obtained from blood. These receptors all come from a man in his late teens or twenties in good health. The CDR3 runs from the conserved cysteine through the conserved F or W. D genes are given only for firm matches. Only part of the rows carry a size: once, few, many, or a class if the clone is expanded.

clone_size	d_call	v_call	j_call	cdr3_aa	cdr3_nt
.	.	TRBV2	TRBJ2-6	CARALGSGANVLTF	TGTGCCAGAGCCCTGGGGTCAGGGGCCAACGTCCTGACTTTC
few	.	TRBV5-1	TRBJ2-5	CASRLTKTRETQYF	TGCGCCAGCAGACTTACAAAGACTCGAGAGACCCAGTACTTC
.	.	TRBV24-1	TRBJ1-2	CATSDNGSGIYTF	TGTGCCACCAGTGATAACGGCTCCGGTATCTACACCTTC
.	.	TRBV6-2/TRBV6-3	TRBJ2-7	CASSYSKRHRIFSPYEQYF	TGTGCCAGCAGTTACTCGAAGAGACATCGGATTTTTTCACCTTACGAGCAGTACTTC
.	.	TRBV3-1	TRBJ2-7	CASSLHLGHFYEQCF	TGTGCCAGTAGCCTACACCTGGGACACTTCTATGAGCAGTGCTTC
.	.	TRBV12-3/TRBV12-4	TRBJ2-2	CASSLFEGELFF	TGTGCCAGCAGTCTCTTTGAAGGGGAGCTGTTTTTT
few	.	TRBV20-1	TRBJ1-5	CSASTTANQPQHF	TGCAGTGCGTCCACGACAGCTAATCAGCCCCAGCATTTT
many	.	TRBV6-6	TRBJ1-4	CASSPGREKLFF	TGTGCCAGCAGCCCCGGGCGCGAAAAACTGTTTTTT
.	.	TRBV2	TRBJ1-3	CASYGGDVSSGNTIYF	TGTGCCTCCTACGGGGGGGATGTGAGCTCTGGAAACACCATATATTTT
.	TRBD1	TRBV5-1	TRBJ1-2	CASSLGDRRDGYTF	TGCGCCAGCAGCTTGGGGGACAGGAGAGATGGCTACACCTTC
few	.	TRBV10-3	TRBJ1-4	CASGTDEKLFF	TGTGCCAGCGGGACGGATGAAAAACTGTTTTTT
.	.	TRBV3-1	TRBJ2-1	CAGSQGETAFSYNEQFF	TGTGCCGGCAGCCAAGGTGAGACAGCATTTTCCTACAATGAGCAGTTCTTC
.	TRBD1	TRBV25-1	TRBJ1-4	CASSGWTGAGEKLFF	TGTGCCAGCAGTGGGTGGACAGGGGCGGGTGAAAAACTGTTTTTT
.	.	TRBV12-3/TRBV12-4	TRBJ1-2	CASSPQGIGYGYTF	TGTGCCAGCAGTCCGCAGGGGATCGGCTATGGCTACACCTTC
few	.	TRBV20-1	TRBJ1-2	CSASTLDSYGYTF	TGCAGTGCTTCCACCCTGGACAGTTATGGCTACACCTTC
.	.	TRBV7-2	TRBJ2-5	CASSLASPLVDEQYF	TGTGCCAGCAGCTTAGCAAGCCCCTTGGTCGATGAGCAGTACTTC
many	.	TRBV25-1	TRBJ2-3	CASSLDTQYF	TGTGCCAGCAGCTTAGATACGCAGTATTTT
.	.	TRBV3-1	TRBJ2-2	CASSQGFRGQDTGELFF	TGTGCCAGCAGCCAAGGATTCAGGGGTCAGGACACCGGGGAGCTGTTTTTT
.	TRBD2	TRBV20-1	TRBJ2-7	CSASHGERGPYNEQYF	TGCAGTGCTAGCCATGGGGAGCGGGGCCCCTACAATGAGCAGTACTTC
.	TRBD2	TRBV4-3	TRBJ2-3	CASQDLSGGLLADTQYF	TGCGCCAGCCAAGATTTGAGCGGGGGGCTCCTTGCAGATACGCAGTATTTT
many	.	TRBV7-8	TRBJ2-1	CASSYPDGNNEQFF	TGTGCCAGCAGCTATCCGGACGGAAACAATGAGCAGTTCTTC
.	.	TRBV4-2	TRBJ2-1	CASSQDEGDPYNEQFF	TGTGCCAGCAGCCAAGATGAGGGAGACCCCTACAATGAGCAGTTCTTC
.	.	TRBV7-9	TRBJ1-2	CASSLAAGTAIHGYTF	TGTGCCAGCAGCTTAGCCGCGGGGACGGCTATACATGGCTACACCTTC
.	.	TRBV20-1	TRBJ1-5	CSAGDIGYQPQHF	TGCAGTGCTGGGGACATAGGGTATCAGCCCCAGCATTTT
few	TRBD1	TRBV5-4	TRBJ1-5	CASSLVTGDKKQHF	TGTGCCAGCAGCTTGGTGACAGGGGATAAGAAACAGCATTTT
many	.	TRBV10-3	TRBJ2-4	CAISPGHQNIQYF	TGTGCCATCAGTCCGGGACACCAAAACATTCAGTACTTC
.	TRBD2	TRBV4-3	TRBJ2-3	CASSQDAAPSGGTSTDTQYF	TGCGCCAGCAGCCAAGATGCAGCCCCAAGCGGGGGGACTAGCACAGATACGCAGTATTTT
.	.	TRBV6-2/TRBV6-3	TRBJ2-7	CASSPNWYEQCF	TGTGCCAGCAGCCCCAATTGGTACGAGCAGTGCTTC
many	.	TRBV12-3/TRBV12-4	TRBJ1-1	CASSFDSLNTEAFF	TGTGCCAGCAGTTTTGACAGCCTGAACACTGAAGCTTTCTTT
few	TRBD2	TRBV20-1	TRBJ2-1	CSARVAGVRNEQFF	TGCAGTGCTAGGGTAGCGGGGGTGAGGAATGAGCAGTTCTTC
few	TRBD1	TRBV6-6	TRBJ2-1	CASSYRDSYNEQFF	TGTGCCAGCAGTTACCGGGACAGTTACAATGAGCAGTTCTTC
.	.	TRBV29-1	TRBJ1-2	CSVEVLGQGLRGYGYTF	TGCAGCGTTGAAGTTCTGGGTCAGGGTCTGAGGGGCTATGGCTACACCTTC